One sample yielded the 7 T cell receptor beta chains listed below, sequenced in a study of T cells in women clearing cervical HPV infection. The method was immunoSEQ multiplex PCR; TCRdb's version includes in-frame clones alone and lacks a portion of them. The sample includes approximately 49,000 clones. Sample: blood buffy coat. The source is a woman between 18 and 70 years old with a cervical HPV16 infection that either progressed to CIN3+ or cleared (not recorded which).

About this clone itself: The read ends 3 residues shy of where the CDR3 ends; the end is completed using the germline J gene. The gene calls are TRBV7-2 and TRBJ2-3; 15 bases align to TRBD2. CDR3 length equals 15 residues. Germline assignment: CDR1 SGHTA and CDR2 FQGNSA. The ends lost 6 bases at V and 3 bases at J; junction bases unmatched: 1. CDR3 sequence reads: CASRGTSGRTDTQYF. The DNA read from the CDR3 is TGTGCCAGCAGGGGGACTAGCGGGAGGACAGATACG.

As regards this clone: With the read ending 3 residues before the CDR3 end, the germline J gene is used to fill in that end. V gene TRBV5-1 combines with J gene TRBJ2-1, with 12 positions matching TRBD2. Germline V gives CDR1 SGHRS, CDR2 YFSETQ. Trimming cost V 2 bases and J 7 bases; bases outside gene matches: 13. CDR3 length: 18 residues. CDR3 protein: CASSLQMTSGRPLNEQFF. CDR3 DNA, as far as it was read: TGCGCCAGCAGCTTACAAATGACTAGCGGGAGACCCCTAAATGAG.

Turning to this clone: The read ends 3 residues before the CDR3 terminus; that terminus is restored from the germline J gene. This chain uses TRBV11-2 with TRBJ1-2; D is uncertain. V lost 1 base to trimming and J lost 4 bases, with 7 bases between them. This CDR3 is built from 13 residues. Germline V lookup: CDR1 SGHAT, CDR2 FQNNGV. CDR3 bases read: TGTGCCAGCAGCTTAGCCCCCTTCTATGGC. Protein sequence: CASSLAPFYG. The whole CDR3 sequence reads CASSLAPFYGYTF.

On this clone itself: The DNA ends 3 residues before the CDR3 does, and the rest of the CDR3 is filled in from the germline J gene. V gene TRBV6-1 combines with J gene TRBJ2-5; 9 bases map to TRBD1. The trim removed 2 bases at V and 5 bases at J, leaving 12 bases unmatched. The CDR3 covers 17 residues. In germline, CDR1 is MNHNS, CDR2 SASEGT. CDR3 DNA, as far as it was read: TGTGCCAGCAGTGAATTCTCGGGGTGGGGGACAGGGGAGACC. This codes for CASSEFSGWGTGET. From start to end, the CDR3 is CASSEFSGWGTGETQYF.

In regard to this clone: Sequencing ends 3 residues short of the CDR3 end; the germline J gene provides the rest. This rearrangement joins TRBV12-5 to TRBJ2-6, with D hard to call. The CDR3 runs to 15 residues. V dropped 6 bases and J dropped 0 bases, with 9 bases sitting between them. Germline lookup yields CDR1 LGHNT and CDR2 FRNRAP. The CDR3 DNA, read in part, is TGTGCTAGTGGAGCAGGTGCCTCTGGGGCCAACGTC. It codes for CASGAGASGANV. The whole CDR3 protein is CASGAGASGANVLTF.

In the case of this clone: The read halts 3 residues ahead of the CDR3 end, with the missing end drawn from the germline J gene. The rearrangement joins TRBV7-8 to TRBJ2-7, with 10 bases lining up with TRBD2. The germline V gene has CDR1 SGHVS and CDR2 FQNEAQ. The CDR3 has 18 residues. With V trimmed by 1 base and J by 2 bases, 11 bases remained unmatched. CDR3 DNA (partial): TGTGCCAGCAGCTTAGTAAGCGGGAGGGCTACTGTTCCCTACGAG. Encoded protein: CASSLVSGRATVPYE. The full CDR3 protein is CASSLVSGRATVPYEQYF.

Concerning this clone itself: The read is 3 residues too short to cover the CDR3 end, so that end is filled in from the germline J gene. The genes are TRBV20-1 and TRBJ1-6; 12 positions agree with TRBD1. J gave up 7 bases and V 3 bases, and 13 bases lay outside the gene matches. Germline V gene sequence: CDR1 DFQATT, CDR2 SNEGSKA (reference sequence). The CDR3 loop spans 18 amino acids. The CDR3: CSASTGTGGANPNSPLHF. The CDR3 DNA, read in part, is TGCAGTGCTAGTACCGGGACAGGGGGCGCGAATCCGAATTCACCC.